This record concerns one TCR beta chain sequence. Authors' processing steps: It was from reference gene primer amplification that nucleated cell counts were estimated. TCRdb keeps only in-frame clones here, not all; method: immunoSEQ multiplex PCR. That table supplies the V and J calls and clone size; D and trimming were determined from the DNA. There are more than 85,000 clones in the sample; nearly 85% occur only once, and 5.5% to 8.5% lies in the top ten. This entry belongs to a study of blood T cell repertoires in COVID-19. Germline V gives CDR1 LNHNV, CDR2 YYDKDF (reference sequence). V was clipped by 0 bases and J by 3 bases, with 4 bases between them. This CDR3 is built from 13 residues.

J is TRBJ2-3 and V is TRBV15; no firm D call. The sample taken for sequencing was peripheral blood. This TCR was sampled from a woman aged 45 to 65 with acute or convalescent COVID-19. The CDR3 coding sequence is TGTGCCACCAGCAGAGATCGGACAGATACGCAGTATTTT. Translation: CATSRDRTDTQYF.